The 24 T cell receptor beta chains listed next were all sequenced from one sample in a study of Ad26.COV2.S vaccination and SARS-CoV-2 variants. Here immunoSEQ multiplex PCR was the method, and the copy in TCRdb shows in-frame clones only, minus some. The sample has around 450,000 clones; over 75% are singletons. Treatment here: some 19 received Ad26.COV2.S at low or high dose, single or two shots; about 5 received placebo; per-sample allocation not given. Specimens were obtained on day 63 following the first vaccine or placebo injection. The sequencing used peripheral blood, collected in a trial of Ad26.COV2.S vaccine versus placebo. The source of these receptors is a person between 18 and 65 years old who received the Ad26.COV2.S COVID-19 vaccine or a placebo.

This chain connects TRBV30 to TRBJ1-1; D ambiguous. This CDR3 has 12 residues. The V end lost 1 base, the J end lost 2 bases, and 5 bases lay between the germline ends. The germline V gene encodes CDR1 GTSNPN and CDR2 SVGIG (reference sequence). The CDR3 DNA is TGTGCCTGGAGTGCTACTAACACTGAAGCTTTCTTT. Protein product: CAWSATNTEAFF.

This chain's CDR3 is CASSQDLGEGGNTIYF. The CDR3 DNA follows: TGTGCCAGCAGCCAAGATCTGGGGGAGGGTGGAAACACCATATATTTT. V gene TRBV3-1 (or the pseudogene TRBV3-2) combines with J gene TRBJ1-3, with D possibly being TRBD1 (5 bases). The germline V gene has CDR1 LGHDT and CDR2 YNNKEL (reference sequence). V lost 0 bases, J lost 3 bases, and 12 bases lay in between. The CDR3 totals 16 residues.

This clone was seen just once. This sequence joins TRBV19 and TRBJ1-4; 8 bases match TRBD1. The V and J ends lost 0 bases and 5 bases, in that order; junction bases with no gene match: 5. Looked up from germline, CDR1 is LNHDA and CDR2 is SQIVND (reference sequence). CDR3 length: 16 residues. CDR3 bases: TGTGCCAGTAGTATAGAGGACAGGGTGTCGAATGAAAAACTGTTTTTT. Protein: CASSIEDRVSNEKLFF.

This chain uses TRBV7-2 with TRBJ1-6, with 7 bases fitting TRBD1. J lost 7 bases, V lost 6 bases, and 3 bases had no gene match. CDR3 length equals 13 residues. Germline-derived CDR1 and CDR2 are SGHTA and FQGNSA. In DNA, the CDR3 is TGTGCCAGCAGATGGGACAGCAATTCACCCCTCCACTTT. Amino acids: CASRWDSNSPLHF. The full variable domain, completed using reference TRBV7-2 and TRBJ1-6, is GAGVSQSPSNKVTEKGKDVELRCDPISGHTALYWYRQSLGQGLEFLIYFQGNSAPDKSGLPSDRFSAERTGGSVSTLTIQRTQQEDSAVYLCASRWDSNSPLHFGNGTRLTVT.

The V call is TRBV29-1, the J call TRBJ2-2, with no clear D. This CDR3 contains 14 residues. Germline assignment: CDR1 SQVTM and CDR2 ANQGSEA. The V gene lost 6 bases and the J gene lost 4 bases, with 15 bases spanning the gap. The CDR3 nucleotides are TGCAGCGTCCAAAGGGAAGGGTCCACCGGGGAGCTGTTTTTT. Translation gives CSVQREGSTGELFF.

The chain's CDR3 is CASSFPGRATSGDEQFF. For the CDR3, the DNA is TGTGCCAGCAGCTTTCCCGGACGGGCGACTAGCGGGGATGAGCAGTTCTTC. V gene TRBV7-9 combines with J gene TRBJ2-1, with 11 bases that match TRBD2. V lost 3 bases, J lost 8 bases, and 12 bases stayed unmatched. From germline, CDR1 is SEHNR and CDR2 FQNEAQ (reference sequence). The CDR3 sequence is 17 residues long.

The chain joins TRBV13 to TRBJ2-1; TRBD2 matches at 10 bases. Germline-derived CDR1 and CDR2 are PRHDT and FYEKMQ (reference sequence). J lost 3 bases, V lost 8 bases, and 7 bases had no gene match. The CDR3 extends over 15 amino acids. CDR3 in amino acids: CASALAGENYNEQFF. DNA for the CDR3: TGTGCCAGCGCGCTAGCGGGAGAGAACTACAATGAGCAGTTCTTC.

This clone was seen only a few times. Other DNA sequences in this sample translate to the same CDR3. The rearrangement joins TRBV7-9 to TRBJ1-2, with D uncertain. The germline V gene encodes CDR1 SEHNR and CDR2 FQNEAQ (reference sequence). V lost 3 bases to trimming and J lost 5 bases, with 10 bases between them. The CDR3 spans 13 residues. The CDR3 loop is CASSLPLGYGYTF. The CDR3 nucleotides are TGTGCCAGCAGCTTGCCTTTAGGGTATGGCTACACCTTC.

Comment on this clone: Other DNA sequences in the sample encode the same CDR3. The chain carries TRBV6-1 and TRBJ2-3; D possibly matches TRBD1 or TRBD2 (5 bases each). The CDR3 has 14 residues. In germline, CDR1 is MNHNS, CDR2 SASEGT. The V and J ends lost 3 bases and 4 bases respectively, with 11 bases between them. For the CDR3, the DNA is TGTGCCAGCAGTGAGGGGCTAGCACCAGATACGCAGTATTTT. It translates to CASSEGLAPDTQYF.

V gene TRBV27 combines with J gene TRBJ1-4; 11 positions match TRBD1. The CDR3 totals 14 residues. V was clipped by 5 bases and J by 8 bases; unmatched bases: 4. Germline assignment: CDR1 MNHEY and CDR2 SMNVEV (reference sequence). CDR3 in amino acids: CASSLRTGGEKLFF. The CDR3 bases are TGTGCCAGCAGTCTTCGGACAGGGGGCGAAAAACTGTTTTTT.

The rearrangement joins TRBV7-2 to TRBJ2-2; D call uncertain. Germline-derived CDR1 and CDR2 are SGHTA and FQGNSA. This CDR3 comprises 14 residues. Trimming cost V 1 base and J 3 bases, with 6 bases left between them. In DNA form, the CDR3 reads TGTGCCAGCAGCTTAGTACAGTACACCGGGGAGCTGTTTTTT. Translated: CASSLVQYTGELFF.

The rearrangement links TRBV30 to TRBJ2-1, with 9 bases that match TRBD2. The CDR3 contains 15 residues. Unmatched junction bases numbered 11, after V lost 6 bases and J lost 5 bases. Germline V gene lookup returns CDR1 GTSNPN and CDR2 SVGIG (reference sequence). The DNA for the CDR3 is TGTGCCTGCAGCTTCGGTAGCGGGGGTCACAATGAGCAGTTCTTC. As protein: CACSFGSGGHNEQFF.

This clone was observed a handful of times. This rearrangement joins TRBV19 to TRBJ2-5; D gene unclear. CDR3 length: 14 amino acids. Between the trimmed V and J ends, which lost 4 bases and 3 bases, there was a span of 12 bases. Germline V gives CDR1 LNHDA, CDR2 SQIVND (reference sequence). This chain's CDR3 is CASSRSAVEETQYF. For the CDR3, the DNA is TGTGCCAGTAGTAGAAGTGCAGTGGAAGAGACCCAGTACTTC.

The chain is built from TRBV5-5 and TRBJ2-2; D not certain. CDR3 length equals 16 residues. Looked up from germline, CDR1 is SGHKS and CDR2 is YYEKEE (reference sequence). V gave up 1 base and J gave up 2 bases, with 12 bases separating them. CDR3 sequence (DNA): TGTGCCAGCAGCTTGTACGCAGATTTTAACACCGGGGAGCTGTTTTTT. Translated: CASSLYADFNTGELFF.

The gene calls are TRBV27 and TRBJ1-1; no reliable D call. The CDR3 consists of 15 residues. CDR1 and CDR2 from the germline V gene are MNHEY and SMNVEV (reference sequence). V was clipped by 1 base and J by 5 bases, with 14 bases between them. CDR3 nucleotides: TGTGCCAGCAGTTTATGGCCCGCCCGGGGAACTGAAGCTTTCTTT. This codes for CASSLWPARGTEAFF.

V is TRBV30 and J is TRBJ1-4; weak D call: TRBD1 (5 bases). The CDR3 spans 15 residues. The V gene lost 0 bases and the J gene lost 6 bases, with 14 bases spanning the gap. From germline, CDR1 is GTSNPN and CDR2 SVGIG (reference sequence). The CDR3 loop is CAWSVPGRGDEKLFF. CDR3 sequence (DNA): TGTGCCTGGAGTGTACCTGGCAGAGGGGATGAAAAACTGTTTTTT.

The chain carries TRBV11-3 and TRBJ2-1; 9 bases match TRBD2. The V gene's germline CDR1 is SGHNT and CDR2 YENEEA. The CDR3 covers 17 residues. J was trimmed by 4 bases and V by 0 bases; bases with no gene match: 7. The CDR3 protein is CASSLEIAGGPYNEQFF. The DNA of the CDR3 is TGTGCCAGCAGCTTAGAGATCGCGGGAGGGCCGTACAATGAGCAGTTCTTC.

The count of this clone is one. The V gene is TRBV7-6, the J gene TRBJ2-3; 13 bases align to TRBD2. After removal of 4 bases from V and 6 bases from J, the junction contained 19 bases not matched to a gene. Germline V lookup: CDR1 SGHVS, CDR2 FNYEAQ. This CDR3 spans 20 amino acids. The CDR3, as DNA: TGTGCCAGCAGCTCCCTGACCGCCGATACTAGCGGGAGGGCCCGCGATACGCAGTATTTT. Translated, it gives CASSSLTADTSGRARDTQYF. Complete variable domain (other parts from reference TRBV7-6 and TRBJ2-3): GAGVSQSPRYKVTKRGQDVALRCDPISGHVSLYWYRQALGQGPEFLTYFNYEAQQDKSGLPNDRFSAERPEGSISTLTIQRTEQRDSAMYRCASSSLTADTSGRARDTQYFGPGTRLTVL.

The V and J genes are TRBV5-1 and TRBJ2-1, with 9 positions matching TRBD2. The CDR3 is 15 amino acids. The germline gives CDR1 SGHRS, CDR2 YFSETQ. Trimming removed 7 bases from V and 7 bases from J; junction bases left unmatched: 12. Here the CDR3 reads CASGISGRHGNEQFF. The CDR3 DNA follows: TGCGCCAGCGGCATTAGCGGGAGACACGGGAATGAGCAGTTCTTC.

This sequence joins TRBV25-1 and TRBJ2-7; D unresolved. The CDR3 sequence is 11 residues long. The germline V and J ends were trimmed by 2 bases and 5 bases, with 4 bases remaining between them. Germline V gene data show CDR1 as MGHDK and CDR2 as SYGVNS. CDR3 nucleotide sequence: TGTGCCAGCAGTGAAATCCACGAGCAGTACTTC. Its translation is CASSEIHEQYF.

In its sample, this clone was seen a few times. The rearrangement links TRBV11-2 to TRBJ2-7; tentative D call: TRBD1 (6 bases). This CDR3 spans 14 amino acids. V was trimmed by 4 bases and J by 1 base, leaving 11 bases between them. Germline CDR1 and CDR2: SGHAT and FQNNGV. The CDR3 DNA sequence: TGTGCCAGCAGCTCGTACAGGGTTTCCTACGAGCAGTACTTC. Its translation is CASSSYRVSYEQYF.

This clone is labeled as large (0.1 to 1%). The V gene is TRBV2, the J gene TRBJ2-5; D call uncertain. The CDR3 extends over 12 amino acids. The germline V gene encodes CDR1 SNHLY and CDR2 FYNNEI. Trimming took off 7 bases at V and 5 bases at J, with 11 bases between the two ends. CDR3 residues: CASTVVRETQYF. CDR3 DNA: TGTGCCAGCACGGTCGTTAGGGAGACCCAGTACTTC.

The chain combines TRBV5-1 with TRBJ2-7; TRBD1 might be the D (5 bases). V was cut by 0 bases and J by 6 bases, with 10 bases left in between. This CDR3 spans 13 amino acids. The V gene's germline CDR1 is SGHRS and CDR2 YFSETQ. In DNA form, the CDR3 reads TGCGCCAGCAGCTTGGGTACAGGAATCGAGCAGTACTTC. Translating it yields CASSLGTGIEQYF.

V is TRBV6-2 or TRBV6-3 and J is TRBJ1-2; D is unresolved. The length of the CDR3 is 12 residues. Per the germline V gene, CDR1 is MNHEY and CDR2 is SVGEGT. Trimming stripped 5 bases from V and 8 bases from J, with 12 bases between. The CDR3 sequence is CASSRVSGGYTF. The CDR3 nucleotides are TGTGCCAGCAGTCGGGTGTCGGGGGGCTACACCTTC.